This TCR beta chain was found in a study of persistence of HIV-infected CD4 T cells. Regarding the study as a whole: Within sorted populations, more oligoclonal TCRs accompanied more oligoclonal proviruses.

The libraries were made with immunoSEQ version 4 in survey mode. Template was genomic DNA at 7.5 to 10 ng/uL, with up to roughly 1 ug used per sample. TCRdb keeps only in-frame clones here, not all; method: immunoSEQ multiplex PCR. This table has over 15,000 clones, approximately 65% appearing once. Cells were stimulated with overlapping HIV-1 Gag 15-mer peptides. Sorting selected CD4+ T cells upregulating both CD40 ligand and CD69. In regard to this clone: As yet, its antigen is unknown.

Material: CD4+ T cells sorted from PBMCs after 18-hour stimulation, obtained from a patient who received antiretroviral therapy. This TCR derives from an adult woman with HIV who was CMV-seropositive.

The CDR3 is CASSETDSRAGDTQYF. As DNA, the CDR3 is TGTGCCAGCAGCGAAACGGACAGCAGGGCGGGAGATACGCAGTATTTT. The V gene is TRBV7-2, the J gene TRBJ2-3, with D perhaps TRBD1 (6 bases). Germline CDR1 SGHTA, CDR2 FQGNSA. This CDR3 has 16 amino acids. Trimming removed 5 bases from V and 5 bases from J, with 20 bases in between.